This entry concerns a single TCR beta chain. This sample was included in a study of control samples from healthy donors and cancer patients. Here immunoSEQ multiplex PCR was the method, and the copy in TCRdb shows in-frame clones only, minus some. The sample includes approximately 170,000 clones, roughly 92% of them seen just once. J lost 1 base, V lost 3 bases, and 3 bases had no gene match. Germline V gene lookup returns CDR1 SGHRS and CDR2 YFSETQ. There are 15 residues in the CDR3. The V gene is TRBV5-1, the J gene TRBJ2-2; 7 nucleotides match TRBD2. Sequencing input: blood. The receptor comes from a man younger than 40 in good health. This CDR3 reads CASSSPSGNTGELFF. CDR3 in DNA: TGCGCCAGCAGCTCCCCTAGCGGGAACACCGGGGAGCTGTTTTTT.